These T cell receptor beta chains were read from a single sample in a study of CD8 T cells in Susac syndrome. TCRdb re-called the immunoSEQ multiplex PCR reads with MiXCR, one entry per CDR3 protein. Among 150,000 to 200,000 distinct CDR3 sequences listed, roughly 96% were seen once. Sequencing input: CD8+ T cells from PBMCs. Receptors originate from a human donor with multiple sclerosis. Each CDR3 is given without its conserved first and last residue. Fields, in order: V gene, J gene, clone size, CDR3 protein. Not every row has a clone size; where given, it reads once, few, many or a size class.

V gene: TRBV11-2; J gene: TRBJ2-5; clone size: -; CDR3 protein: ASSFGSQETQY
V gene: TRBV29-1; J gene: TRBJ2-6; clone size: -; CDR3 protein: SVGSGANVLT
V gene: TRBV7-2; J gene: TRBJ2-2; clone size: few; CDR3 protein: ASSPRTGTGELF
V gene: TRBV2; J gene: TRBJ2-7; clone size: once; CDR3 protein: ASSEAAGPNYEQY
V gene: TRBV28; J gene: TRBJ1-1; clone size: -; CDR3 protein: ASSLFRMNTEAF
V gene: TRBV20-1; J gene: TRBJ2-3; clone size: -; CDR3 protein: SASPSSGNTDTQY
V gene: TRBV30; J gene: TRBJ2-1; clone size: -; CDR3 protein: AWSVQRNHPNEQF
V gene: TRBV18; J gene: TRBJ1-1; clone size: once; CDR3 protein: ASSPSGGAF
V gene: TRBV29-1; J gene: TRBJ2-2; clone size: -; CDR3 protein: SVARDSVAGELF
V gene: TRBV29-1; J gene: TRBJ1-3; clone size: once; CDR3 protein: SAAGGRDGGNTIY
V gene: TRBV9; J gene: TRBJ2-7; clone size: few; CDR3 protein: ASSGTGTPYEQY
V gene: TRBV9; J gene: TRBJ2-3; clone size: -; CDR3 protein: ASSVAVATDTQY
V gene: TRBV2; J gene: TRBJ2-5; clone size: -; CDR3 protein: ASRYTGVQETQY
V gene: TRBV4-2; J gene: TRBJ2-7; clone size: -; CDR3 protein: ASATGTTRREQY
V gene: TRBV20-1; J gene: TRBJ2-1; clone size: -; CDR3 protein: SAAGPLDNEQF
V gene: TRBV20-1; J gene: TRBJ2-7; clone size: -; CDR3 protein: SALNWGSSYEQY
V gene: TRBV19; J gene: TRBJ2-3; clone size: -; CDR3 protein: ARTQADTQY
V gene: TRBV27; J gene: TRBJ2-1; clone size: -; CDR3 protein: ASSPWWTGLSYNEQF
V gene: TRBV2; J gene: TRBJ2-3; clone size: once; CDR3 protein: ASTRGYTDTQY
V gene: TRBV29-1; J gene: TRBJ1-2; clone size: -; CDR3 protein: SVDWGPPYGYT
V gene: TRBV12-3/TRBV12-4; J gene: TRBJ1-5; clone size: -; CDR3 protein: ASSQGTDSNQPQH
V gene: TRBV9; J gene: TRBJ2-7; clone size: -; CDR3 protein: ASNPGGDYEQY
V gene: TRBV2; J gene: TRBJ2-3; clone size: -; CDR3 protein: ASSEGVYPTDTQY
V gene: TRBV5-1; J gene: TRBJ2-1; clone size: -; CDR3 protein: ASSLATGVRDEQF
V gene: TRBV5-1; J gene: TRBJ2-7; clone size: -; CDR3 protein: ASSLQGPQQY
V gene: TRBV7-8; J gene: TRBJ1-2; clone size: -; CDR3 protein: ASSFGTGASNYGYT
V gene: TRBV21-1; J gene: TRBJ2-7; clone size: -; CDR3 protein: ASSQIRDRGTYEQY
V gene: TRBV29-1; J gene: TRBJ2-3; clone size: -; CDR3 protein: SVELRLAGPVPDTQY
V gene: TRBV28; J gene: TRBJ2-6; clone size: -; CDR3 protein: ASSLRVRGANVLT
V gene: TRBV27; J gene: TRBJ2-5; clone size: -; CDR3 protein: ASRTGHVGTQY
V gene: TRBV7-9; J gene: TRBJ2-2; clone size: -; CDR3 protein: ASIAGNPALAGGSGELF
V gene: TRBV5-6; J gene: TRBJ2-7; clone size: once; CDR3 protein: ASSPRDRNVGEQY
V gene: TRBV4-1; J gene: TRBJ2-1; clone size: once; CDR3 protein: ASSHLRGHEQF
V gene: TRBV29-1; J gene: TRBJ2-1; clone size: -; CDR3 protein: SVEEGSPDLF
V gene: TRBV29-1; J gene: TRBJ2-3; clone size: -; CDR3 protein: SGWMGDRAVNGDTQY
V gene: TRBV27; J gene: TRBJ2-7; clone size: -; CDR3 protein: ASSFLHEQY
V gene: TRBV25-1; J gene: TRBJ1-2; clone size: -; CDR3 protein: ASSELGNRDGYT
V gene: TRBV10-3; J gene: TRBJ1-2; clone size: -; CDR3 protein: AISEGAGNYRYT
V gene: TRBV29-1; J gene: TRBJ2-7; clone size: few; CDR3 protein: SVDKLAGDEQY
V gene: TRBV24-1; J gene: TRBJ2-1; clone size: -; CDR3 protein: ATSDSSASYNEQF
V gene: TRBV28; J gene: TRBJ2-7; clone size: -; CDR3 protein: ASSFGAGEQY
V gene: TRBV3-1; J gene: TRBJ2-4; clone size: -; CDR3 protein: ASSQAFEVAKNIQY
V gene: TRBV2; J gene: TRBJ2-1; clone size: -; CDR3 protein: ASRNRTSGIDNEQF
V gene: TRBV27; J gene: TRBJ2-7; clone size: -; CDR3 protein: ASSQTGGRFGEQY
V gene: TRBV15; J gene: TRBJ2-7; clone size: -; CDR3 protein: ATSISGRAWEQY
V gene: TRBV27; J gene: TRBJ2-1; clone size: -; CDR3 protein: ASSLLAGDYNEQF
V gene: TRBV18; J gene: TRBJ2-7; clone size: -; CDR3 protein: ASSPIDRGLEEQY
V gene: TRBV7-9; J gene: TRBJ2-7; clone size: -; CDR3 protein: ASERETGKVLYEQY
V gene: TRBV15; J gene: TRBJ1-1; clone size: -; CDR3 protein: ATSRDRGGLEAF
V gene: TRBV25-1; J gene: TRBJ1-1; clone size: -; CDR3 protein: ASSGTEYTEAF
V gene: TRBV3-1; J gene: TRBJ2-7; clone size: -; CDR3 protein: ASSQDWTGLAGEQY
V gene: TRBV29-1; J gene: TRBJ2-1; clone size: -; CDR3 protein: SGLAGGPREQF
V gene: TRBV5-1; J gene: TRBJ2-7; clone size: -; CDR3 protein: ASSSYLTGERYEQY
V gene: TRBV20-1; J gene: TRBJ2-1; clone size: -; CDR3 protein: SAPASGSSYNEQF
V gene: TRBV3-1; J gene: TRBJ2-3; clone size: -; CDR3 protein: ASSQGEYDTQY
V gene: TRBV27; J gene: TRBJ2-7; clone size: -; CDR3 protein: ASSGAGAPGIYEQY
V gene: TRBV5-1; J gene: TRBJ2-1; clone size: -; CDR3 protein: ASSYAFGNEQF
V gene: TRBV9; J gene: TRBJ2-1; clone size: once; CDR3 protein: ASNQQGLYNEQF
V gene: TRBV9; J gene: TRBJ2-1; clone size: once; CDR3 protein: ASSTFRVNEQF
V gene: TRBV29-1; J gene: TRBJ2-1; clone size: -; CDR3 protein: SVSPGESSYNEQF